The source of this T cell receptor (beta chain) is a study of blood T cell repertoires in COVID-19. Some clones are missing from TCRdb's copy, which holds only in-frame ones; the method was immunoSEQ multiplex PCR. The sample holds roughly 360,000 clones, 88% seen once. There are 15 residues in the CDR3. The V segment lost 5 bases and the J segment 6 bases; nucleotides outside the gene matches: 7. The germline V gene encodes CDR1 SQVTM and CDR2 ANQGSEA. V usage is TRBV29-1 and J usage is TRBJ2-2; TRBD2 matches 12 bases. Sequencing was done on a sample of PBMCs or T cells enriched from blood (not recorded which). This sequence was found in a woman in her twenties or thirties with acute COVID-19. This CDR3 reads CSVPGLAGNPGELFF. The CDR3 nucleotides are TGCAGCGTTCCCGGACTAGCGGGAAATCCCGGGGAGCTGTTTTTT.